These 20 T cell receptor beta chains were sequenced from one sample in a study of cytomegalovirus exposure and HLA in healthy donors. Primers: 60 Vbeta forward and 13 Jbeta reverse. Data came from immunoSEQ multiplex PCR; TCRdb stores just in-frame clones and leaves some out. The table shows about 140,000 clones, with 75% to 80% occurring only once. The sequenced material came from PBMCs. These receptor sequences come from a woman aged 30 to 39 in good health and CMV-seronegative.

This chain joins TRBV7-9 and TRBJ2-7; D might be TRBD1 (6 bases). Per the germline V gene, CDR1 is SEHNR and CDR2 is FQNEAQ (reference sequence). This CDR3 region has 13 residues. V shed 5 bases and J shed 1 base, with 9 bases lying between them. The CDR3 reads CASSPTGSYEQYF. For the CDR3, the DNA is TGTGCCAGCAGCCCTACAGGGTCCTACGAGCAGTACTTC.

The chain links TRBV4-2 to TRBJ2-5; D remains unclear. V dropped 2 bases and J dropped 1 base, with 8 bases sitting between them. Per the germline V gene, CDR1 is LGHNA and CDR2 is YNFKEQ. The CDR3 loop spans 14 amino acids. The CDR3 DNA follows: TGTGCCAGCAGCCAAACGCGCATCCAAGAGACCCAGTACTTC. Residues: CASSQTRIQETQYF.

The CDR3 coding sequence is TGTGCCAGCAGCTTAGGAGGGGGACAGGGGTGGCGGCACGAGCAGTACTTC. Translating it yields CASSLGGGQGWRHEQYF. The chain uses TRBV7-6 and TRBJ2-7; TRBD1 agrees at 10 bases. Trimming removed 1 base from V and 5 bases from J; junction bases left unmatched: 11. CDR3 size: 17 residues. CDR1 is SGHVS and CDR2 is FNYEAQ in the germline V gene. Full variable domain (missing parts from reference TRBV7-6 and TRBJ2-7): GAGVSQSPRYKVTKRGQDVALRCDPISGHVSLYWYRQALGQGPEFLTYFNYEAQQDKSGLPNDRFSAERPEGSISTLTIQRTEQRDSAMYRCASSLGGGQGWRHEQYFGPGTRLTVT.

V is TRBV27 and J is TRBJ1-5, with unresolved D. CDR3 length equals 16 residues. Trimming cost V 0 bases and J 1 base, with 10 bases left between them. Germline V gene data show CDR1 as MNHEY and CDR2 as SMNVEV (reference sequence). The CDR3 protein is CASSLSREWSNQPQHF. CDR3 DNA: TGTGCCAGCAGTTTATCGAGGGAATGGAGCAATCAGCCCCAGCATTTT.

CDR3 in amino acids: CASRRGQIKNTEAFF. The CDR3, as DNA: TGTGCCAGCAGGCGCGGACAGATCAAGAACACTGAAGCTTTCTTT. The chain uses TRBV11-2 and TRBJ1-1, with D maybe TRBD1 (6 bases). V lost 6 bases, J lost 1 base, and 15 bases lay in between. Germline CDR1 reads SGHAT; CDR2 reads FQNNGV. CDR3 length: 15 amino acids.

The V call is TRBV19, the J call TRBJ1-1, with a tentative D call TRBD1 (5 bases). The CDR3 has 14 residues. The V and J ends lost 6 bases and 1 base respectively, with 12 bases between them. Germline CDR1 LNHDA, CDR2 SQIVND (reference sequence). The chain's CDR3 is CASSSVRANTEAFF. The CDR3 region has the DNA TGTGCCAGTAGCAGCGTCAGGGCGAACACTGAAGCTTTCTTT.

The chain carries TRBV5-5 and TRBJ1-5; D perhaps matches TRBD1 (5 bases). The CDR3 totals 16 residues. From germline, CDR1 is SGHKS and CDR2 YYEKEE (reference sequence). V lost 3 bases and J 0 bases, leaving 13 bases between the germline ends. CDR3 loop: CASSSGPLGSNQPQHF. CDR3 bases: TGTGCCAGCAGCTCAGGGCCGTTAGGTAGCAATCAGCCCCAGCATTTT. Filled out from reference TRBV5-5 and TRBJ1-5, the complete variable domain reads DAGVTQSPTHLIKTRGQQVTLRCSPISGHKSVSWYQQVLGQGPQFIFQYYEKEERGRGNFPDRFSARQFPNYSSELNVNALLLGDSALYLCASSSGPLGSNQPQHFGDGTRLSIL.

This chain uses TRBV4-3 with TRBJ2-3; TRBD2 agrees at 8 bases. V shed 4 bases, J shed 4 bases, and the junction held 10 bases outside the gene matches. Germline V CDR1 and CDR2: LGHNA, YSLEER. This CDR3 region has 16 residues. This CDR3 is CASSRQLAVGADTQYF. The CDR3 nucleotides are TGCGCCAGCAGCCGCCAACTAGCGGTCGGGGCAGATACGCAGTATTTT.

The chain recombines TRBV4-1 with TRBJ1-2; D remains unclear. This CDR3 region has 12 residues. The germline V gene encodes CDR1 MGHRA and CDR2 YSYEKL. Trimming removed 1 base from V and 8 bases from J, with 8 bases in between. CDR3 protein: CASSQGATGYTF. In DNA form, the CDR3 reads TGCGCCAGCAGCCAAGGCGCTACGGGCTACACCTTC.

The chain couples TRBV19 to TRBJ1-1; D is possibly TRBD1 (6 bases). The ends were cut back, 5 bases at V and 6 bases at J, with 25 bases in the middle. Germline CDR1 is LNHDA and CDR2 is SQIVND (reference sequence). This CDR3 has 17 residues. The CDR3 reads CASSPYFPEQGLPEAFF. CDR3 coding DNA: TGTGCCAGTAGTCCATATTTCCCCGAACAGGGCCTCCCTGAAGCTTTCTTT.

This chain uses TRBV6-1 with TRBJ2-3; TRBD2 aligns across 10 bases. Germline lookup yields CDR1 MNHNS and CDR2 SASEGT. Trimming cost V 6 bases and J 4 bases; bases outside gene matches: 7. The CDR3 loop spans 15 amino acids. The CDR3 DNA reads TGTGCCAGCAGGGCTCTAGCGGGGGTCTCAGATACGCAGTATTTT. Amino acids: CASRALAGVSDTQYF.

The V gene is TRBV7-9, the J gene TRBJ2-7, with TRBD1 matching over 7 bases. CDR1 is SEHNR, CDR2 FQNEAQ, per germline (reference sequence). The CDR3 covers 15 residues. V lost 5 bases to trimming and J lost 0 bases; unmatched junction nucleotides: 7. The CDR3 is CASSQWTGSSYEQYF. The CDR3 region has the DNA TGTGCCAGCAGCCAGTGGACAGGAAGCTCCTACGAGCAGTACTTC.

This chain uses TRBV29-1 with TRBJ1-2, with 9 bases lining up with TRBD1. J was trimmed by 2 bases and V by 6 bases; bases with no gene match: 10. This CDR3 is 15 amino acids long. Germline lookup yields CDR1 SQVTM and CDR2 ANQGSEA. The CDR3, as DNA: TGCAGCGTGGCACAGGGACAGGGAAGAAACTATGGCTACACCTTC. Translating it yields CSVAQGQGRNYGYTF.

The chain has TRBV11-2 and TRBJ2-7, with D unresolved. Trimming left V 5 bases short and J 5 bases short, with 10 bases between. CDR3 length: 12 residues. CDR1 is SGHAT and CDR2 is FQNNGV in the germline V gene. For the CDR3, the DNA is TGTGCCAGCAGCCTCGACACGGACGAGCAGTACTTC. This translates into CASSLDTDEQYF.

The V and J genes are TRBV5-1 and TRBJ1-1, with TRBD1 matching over 11 bases. After removal of 4 bases from V and 4 bases from J, the junction contained 12 bases not matched to a gene. CDR1 SGHRS and CDR2 YFSETQ come from the germline V gene. The CDR3 runs to 17 residues. This chain's CDR3 is CASSLFLAGTGGTEAFF. CDR3 bases: TGCGCCAGCAGCCTTTTCTTGGCCGGGACAGGGGGCACTGAAGCTTTCTTT.

This chain uses TRBV30 with TRBJ1-2; 9 nucleotides match TRBD1. Trimming cost V 2 bases and J 7 bases; bases outside gene matches: 14. The CDR3 length is 16 residues. Germline CDR1 GTSNPN, CDR2 SVGIG (reference sequence). CDR3 bases: TGTGCCTGGAGTCGTGGGGGGACAGGGCATGGAGGTGGCTACACCTTC. It specifies CAWSRGGTGHGGGYTF.

The chain combines TRBV7-9 with TRBJ1-1; 7 bases fit TRBD1. The CDR3 totals 13 residues. CDR1 is SEHNR and CDR2 is FQNEAQ in the germline V gene (reference sequence). V was pared by 5 bases and J by 3 bases, with 3 bases of the junction left unmatched. The CDR3 DNA is TGTGCCAGCAGCCCTACAGGGGACACTGAAGCTTTCTTT. This translates into CASSPTGDTEAFF.

The J gene is TRBJ1-4, the V gene TRBV19, with TRBD1 matching over 7 bases. The CDR3 is 15 amino acids. CDR1 and CDR2 (germline): LNHDA, SQIVND (reference sequence). V trimming: 4 bases; J trimming: 4 bases; junction bases outside the gene matches: 6. CDR3 in amino acids: CASSRGQSFNEKLFF. In DNA, the CDR3 is TGTGCCAGTAGTAGGGGACAGAGCTTTAATGAAAAACTGTTTTTT.

V and J are TRBV6-1 and TRBJ2-5; maybe TRBD1 (6 bases). Germline lookup yields CDR1 MNHNS and CDR2 SASEGT. The germline V and J ends were trimmed by 4 bases and 2 bases, with 8 bases remaining between them. The CDR3 runs 13 residues. The CDR3, as DNA: TGTGCCAGCAGTGGGACAGTGCAAGAGACCCAGTACTTC. It is translated as CASSGTVQETQYF.

The chain recombines TRBV7-2 with TRBJ1-4; TRBD1 might be the D (5 bases). The CDR3 runs 15 residues. V was pared by 2 bases and J by 2 bases, with 9 bases between. Germline CDR1 reads SGHTA; CDR2 reads FQGNSA. CDR3 loop: CASSLTGYTNEKLFF. The CDR3 DNA reads TGTGCCAGCAGCTTAACAGGATATACTAATGAAAAACTGTTTTTT.